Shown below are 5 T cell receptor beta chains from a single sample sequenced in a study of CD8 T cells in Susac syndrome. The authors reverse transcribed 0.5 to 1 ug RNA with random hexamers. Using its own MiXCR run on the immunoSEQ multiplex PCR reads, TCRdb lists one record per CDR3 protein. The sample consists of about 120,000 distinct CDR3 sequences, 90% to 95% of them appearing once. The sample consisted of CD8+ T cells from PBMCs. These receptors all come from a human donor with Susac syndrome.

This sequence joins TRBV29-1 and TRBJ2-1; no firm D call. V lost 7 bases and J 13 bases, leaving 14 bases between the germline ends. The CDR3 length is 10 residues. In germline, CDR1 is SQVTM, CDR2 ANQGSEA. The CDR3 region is CSAWILVQFF. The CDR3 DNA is TGCAGCGCTTGGATCTTGGTACAGTTCTTC.

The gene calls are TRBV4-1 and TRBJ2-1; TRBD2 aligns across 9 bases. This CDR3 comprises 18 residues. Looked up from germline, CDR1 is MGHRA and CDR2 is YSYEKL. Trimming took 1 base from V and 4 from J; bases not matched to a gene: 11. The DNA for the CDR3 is TGCGCCAGCAGCCAAGGTTTGGGTAGCGGGGGCCCTTACAATGAGCAGTTCTTC. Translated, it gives CASSQGLGSGGPYNEQFF.

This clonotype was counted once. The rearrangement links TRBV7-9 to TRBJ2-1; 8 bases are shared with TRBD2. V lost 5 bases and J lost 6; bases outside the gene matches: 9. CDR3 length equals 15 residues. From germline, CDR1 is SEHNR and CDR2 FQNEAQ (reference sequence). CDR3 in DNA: TGTGCCAGCAGCCGCCGTAGCGGGGATCCCAATGAGCAGTTCTTC. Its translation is CASSRRSGDPNEQFF. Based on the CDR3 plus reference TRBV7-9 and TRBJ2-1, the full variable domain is DTGVSQNPRHKITKRGQNVTFRCDPISEHNRLYWYRQTLGQGPEFLTYFQNEAQLEKSRLLSDRFSAERPKGSFSTLEIQRTEQGDSAMYLCASSRRSGDPNEQFFGPGTRLTVL.

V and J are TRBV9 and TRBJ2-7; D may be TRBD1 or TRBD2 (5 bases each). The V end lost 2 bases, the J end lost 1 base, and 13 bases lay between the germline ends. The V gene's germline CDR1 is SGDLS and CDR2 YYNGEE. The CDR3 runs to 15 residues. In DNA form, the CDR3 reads TGTGCCAGCAGCGTCACGGGACGGCAGTCCTACGAGCAGTACTTC. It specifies CASSVTGRQSYEQYF.

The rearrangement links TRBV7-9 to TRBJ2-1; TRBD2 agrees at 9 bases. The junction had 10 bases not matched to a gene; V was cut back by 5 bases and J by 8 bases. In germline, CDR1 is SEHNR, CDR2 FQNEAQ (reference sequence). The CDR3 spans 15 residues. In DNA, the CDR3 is TGTGCCAGCAGCCCTCTAGCGGGGAAGAACCATGAGCAGTTCTTC. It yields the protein CASSPLAGKNHEQFF.